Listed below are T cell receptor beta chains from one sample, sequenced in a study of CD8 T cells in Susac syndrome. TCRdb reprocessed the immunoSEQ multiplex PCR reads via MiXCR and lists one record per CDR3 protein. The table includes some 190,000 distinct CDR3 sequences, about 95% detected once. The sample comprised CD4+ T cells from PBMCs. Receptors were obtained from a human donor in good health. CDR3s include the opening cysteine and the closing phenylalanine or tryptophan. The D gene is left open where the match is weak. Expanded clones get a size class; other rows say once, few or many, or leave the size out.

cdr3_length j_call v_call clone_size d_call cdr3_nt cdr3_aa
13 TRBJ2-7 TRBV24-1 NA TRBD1 TGTGCCACCAGTGAAAGACAGGGGGGCGAGCAGTACTTC CATSERQGGEQYF
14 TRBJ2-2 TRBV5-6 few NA TGTGCCAGCAGCTGGGGGAGGAACACCGGGGAGCTGTTTTTT CASSWGRNTGELFF
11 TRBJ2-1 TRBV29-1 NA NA TGCAGCGTTGTCCAGACCAATGAGCAGTTCTTC CSVVQTNEQFF
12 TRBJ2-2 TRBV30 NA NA TGTGCCTGGAGCCTAATCTACGGGGAGCTGTTTTTT CAWSLIYGELFF
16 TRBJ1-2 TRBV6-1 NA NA TGTGCCAGCAGTCGGACGGATCAGGACCCTAACTATGGCTACACCTTC CASSRTDQDPNYGYTF
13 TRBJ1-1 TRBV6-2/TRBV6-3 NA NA TGTGCCAGCAGTTCCCTTGGGAACACTGAAGCTTTCTTT CASSSLGNTEAFF
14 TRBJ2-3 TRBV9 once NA TGTGCCAGCAGCGTAGGATCGAGCACAGATACGCAGTATTTT CASSVGSSTDTQYF
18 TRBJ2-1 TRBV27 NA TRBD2 TGTGCCAGCAGTTTCAGGACTAGCGGGAGGGCCGCTGGCAATGAGCAGTTCTTC CASSFRTSGRAAGNEQFF
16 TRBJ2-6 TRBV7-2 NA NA TGTGCCAGCAGCCTCGGACGGTACTCTGGGGCCAACGTCCTGACTTTC CASSLGRYSGANVLTF
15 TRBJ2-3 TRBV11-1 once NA TGTGCCAGCAGCCCTGAAGCGTTTCGCACAGATACGCAGTATTTT CASSPEAFRTDTQYF
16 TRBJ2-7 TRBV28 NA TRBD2 TGTGCCAGCAGTCCACTGGGACTAGCGGGAACCTACGAGCAGTACTTC CASSPLGLAGTYEQYF